This T cell receptor (beta chain) was retrieved from a study of response to subunit inactivated influenza vaccine. Of note for this clonotype: The antigen is unknown.

TCRdb independently ran MiXCR on the RT-PCR reads; one entry per CDR3 protein. The sample includes hundreds of thousands of distinct CDR3 sequences, around 16% seen only once; the top ten take around a tenth. The CDR3 sequence is 15 residues long. Germline V gene data show CDR1 as MDHEN and CDR2 as SYDVKM. Trimming left V 3 bases short and J 2 bases short, with 14 bases between. The study's findings and limits: A suggestion made by the authors is that each seasonal influenza vaccination recruits few new T cells.

This chain links TRBV28 with TRBJ2-7; no clear D. This TCR came from a man in his fifties who received an inactivated influenza vaccine. Sample: PBMCs from blood, taken 11 to 12 days after vaccination. Written as DNA, the CDR3 is TGTGCCAGCAGTTTTGCGGACCAACCCGCCTACGAGCAGTACTTC. Amino acids: CASSFADQPAYEQYF.